The clone carrying this T cell receptor beta chain was found many times. Its antigen is undetermined. The data stem from a study of CD8 T cells in ankylosing spondylitis. TCR beta libraries were made by quantitative 5'-RACE with molecular barcodes. TCRdb itself ran the 5' RACE reads through MiXCR, one entry per CDR3 protein. The sample lists under 250,000 distinct CDR3 sequences, 6% to 8.5% occurring once. Germline V gene sequence: CDR1 SNHLY, CDR2 FYNNEI. CDR3 length: 16 residues. Trimming cost V 2 bases and J 1 base, with 14 bases left between them. Study-level results: The study identified a TCR beta motif of 7 or 8 highly homologous variants that appeared characteristic of ankylosing spondylitis blood.

The clonotype comes from a male donor with ankylosing spondylitis. This chain links TRBV2 with TRBJ1-2; D is unclear. Sequencing used blood, either unsorted or a sorted T cell fraction (not recorded which). CDR3 sequence reads: CASSESVGVVNYGYTF. The CDR3, as DNA: TGTGCCAGCAGTGAATCGGTCGGCGTTGTTAACTATGGCTACACCTTC.